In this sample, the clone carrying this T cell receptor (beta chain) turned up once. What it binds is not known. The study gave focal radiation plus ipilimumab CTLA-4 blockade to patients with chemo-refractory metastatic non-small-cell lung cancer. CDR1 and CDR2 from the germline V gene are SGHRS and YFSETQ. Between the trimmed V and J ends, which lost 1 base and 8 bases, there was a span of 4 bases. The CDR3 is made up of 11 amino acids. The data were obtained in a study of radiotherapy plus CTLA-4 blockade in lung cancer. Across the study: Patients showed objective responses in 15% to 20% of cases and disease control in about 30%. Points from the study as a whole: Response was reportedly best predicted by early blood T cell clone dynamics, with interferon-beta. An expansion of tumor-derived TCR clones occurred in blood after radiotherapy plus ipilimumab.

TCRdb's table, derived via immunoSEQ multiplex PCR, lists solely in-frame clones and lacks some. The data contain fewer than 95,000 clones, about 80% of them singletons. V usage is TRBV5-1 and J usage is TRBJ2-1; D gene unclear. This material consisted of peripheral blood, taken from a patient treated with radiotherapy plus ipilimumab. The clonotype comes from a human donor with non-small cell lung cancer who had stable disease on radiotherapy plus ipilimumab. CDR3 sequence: CASSLKDEQFF. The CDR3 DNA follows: TGCGCCAGCAGCTTGAAGGATGAGCAGTTCTTC.